This T cell receptor beta chain appears in the sequencing data of a study of OX40 agonist ivuxolimab in advanced cancers. The wider study: Ivuxolimab was delivered to patients intravenously every 2 weeks at doses spanning 0.01 to 10 mg/kg. Patients were roughly 87% male with ages roughly 20 to 80, mean about 54. Checkpoint inhibitors had been given previously to 40% of patients.

The CDR3 length is 19 residues. V was pared by 4 bases and J by 3 bases, with 21 bases of the junction left unmatched. CDR1 SGHTA and CDR2 FQGNSA come from the germline V gene. The table came from immunoSEQ multiplex PCR; TCRdb's copy has only in-frame clones and leaves some out. The table lists some 70,000 clones, approximately 80% of them singletons. Blood samples were obtained at baseline, cycle 4 day 1, and cycle 7 day 1. Ten or more counts support this clone. This receptor was taken from an adult with an advanced solid tumor such as melanoma, head and neck, liver or kidney cancer. The material was CD4+ or CD8+ T cells sorted from blood, obtained in a trial of the OX40 agonist ivuxolimab. V and J are TRBV7-2 and TRBJ2-7; TRBD2 agrees at 7 bases. CDR3 sequence (DNA): TGTGCCAGCAGCTCGATAGAGGGAGTGGGCGGGGGTCTAAACTACGAGCAGTACTTC. Residues: CASSSIEGVGGGLNYEQYF.